This TCR beta chain was documented in a study of cytomegalovirus exposure and HLA in healthy donors. Overall study context: A prior study identified 117 million unique TCR beta sequences from some 200 million T cells. Broader study findings: Roughly uniform sequencing depth across donors was assumed, possibly incorrectly. Further analysis was carried out later, and it showed several of the most significant clusters appearing linked to common viral pathogens.

V was trimmed by 3 bases and J by 4 bases, leaving 13 bases between them. The CDR3 is made up of 14 amino acids. Germline CDR1 reads MNHNS; CDR2 reads SASEGT. Both 60 Vbeta primers and 13 Jbeta primers went into the PCR. The data were produced by immunoSEQ multiplex PCR, yet TCRdb's version contains in-frame clones alone and is incomplete. The sample has some 90,000 clones, about 80% seen once. About this clone itself: What it recognizes is unknown.

Source material: PBMCs. The origin of this receptor is a man aged 25 to 40 in good health and CMV-seropositive. V is TRBV6-1 and J is TRBJ2-7; D is undetermined. DNA for the CDR3: TGTGCCAGCAGTGAGATGACTGACGGATACGAGCAGTACGTC. It translates to CASSEMTDGYEQYV.